This T cell receptor (beta chain) comes out of a study of cytomegalovirus exposure and HLA in healthy donors. General study points: A later analysis showed HLA-associated TCR beta chains outstripping equally common others in clonal expansion. According to a later analysis, most TCR beta chains associated with CMV appeared HLA-restricted. For cytomegalovirus status, the classifier reportedly gave diagnoses with high specificity and sensitivity.

Researchers ran the PCR with 60 Vbeta and 13 Jbeta primers. Clones were read by immunoSEQ multiplex PCR, and TCRdb kept only the in-frame ones, dropping some. The table lists about 200,000 clones, around 83% of them singletons, with around 6.3% in the top ten. Per the germline V gene, CDR1 is SGHDT and CDR2 is YYEEEE. V dropped 4 bases and J dropped 1 base, with 19 bases sitting between them. This CDR3 is built from 17 residues. Details on this clone: Its specificity is unknown.

V is TRBV5-6 and J is TRBJ2-3; D is unresolved. This sequence was found in a woman aged 45 to 65 in good health and CMV-seropositive. Sequencing was carried out using PBMCs. CDR3 protein: CASSLYVGSTRTDTQYF. For the CDR3, the DNA is TGTGCCAGCAGCCTTTATGTGGGCTCAACCCGCACAGATACGCAGTATTTT.